This is a list of T cell receptor beta chains from one sample in a study of shared clonotypes between healthy human individuals. Sequencing used immunoSEQ multiplex PCR; TCRdb keeps in-frame clones, though not all of them. The data show approximately 2.1 million clones, 93% seen once. Sample: naive CD4+ T cells from PBMCs. These receptors were taken from a man aged 18 to 29 in good health. Some clones in this sample may be carry-over from other donors' samples. The CDR3 runs from the conserved cysteine through the conserved F or W. The D gene is left open where the match is weak. Expanded clones are given a class, and other clones once, few, many or no size at all.

clone_size | j_call | d_call | v_call | cdr3_nt | cdr3_aa
. | TRBJ2-5 | . | TRBV25-1 | TGTGCCAGCAGTGGCCACCAAGAGACCCAGTACTTC | CASSGHQETQYF
. | TRBJ2-1 | TRBD1 | TRBV14 | TGTGCCAGCAGCCAGAGACAGGGGATAGACAATGAGCAGTTCTTC | CASSQRQGIDNEQFF
. | TRBJ1-2 | . | TRBV27 | TGTGCCAGCAGTTTTCCCCAGGGTCGTGGCTACACCTTC | CASSFPQGRGYTF
. | TRBJ2-6 | . | TRBV19 | TGTGCCAGTAGTATGGTCCCAGGGATGGGTTCTGGGGCCAACGTCCTGACTTTC | CASSMVPGMGSGANVLTF
. | TRBJ2-2 | . | TRBV27 | TGTGCCAGCAACCCGGGTCGTCAGGTATTCACCGGGGAGCTGTTTTTT | CASNPGRQVFTGELFF
. | TRBJ2-5 | TRBD2 | TRBV4-3 | TGCGCCAGCAGCCAAGAGGGAGGGTGGGGGGAGACCCAGTACTTC | CASSQEGGWGETQYF
. | TRBJ1-4 | . | TRBV28 | TGTGCCAGCAGTCCCTGGAGTGGCGATTCTAATGAAAAACTGTTTTTT | CASSPWSGDSNEKLFF
. | TRBJ2-7 | TRBD1 | TRBV7-9 | TGTGCCAGCAGCTTAGGTGGACAGGTCTACGAGCAGTACTTC | CASSLGGQVYEQYF
. | TRBJ2-7 | . | TRBV27 | TGTGCCAGCAGTTCGGGGAATCAGGGGGGGACCTACGAGCAGTACTTC | CASSSGNQGGTYEQYF
few | TRBJ1-2 | . | TRBV9 | TGTGCCAGCAGCCCTAGAGGACTCTATGGCTACACCTTC | CASSPRGLYGYTF
. | TRBJ2-3 | TRBD1 | TRBV6-6 | TGTGCCAGCAGTTCGACGGGACAGCTCGGCACAGATACGCAGTATTTT | CASSSTGQLGTDTQYF
. | TRBJ2-7 | . | TRBV7-8 | TGTGCCAGCAGCTTAGAGGCGGGCGGCTCCTACGAGCAGTACTTC | CASSLEAGGSYEQYF
. | TRBJ2-7 | . | TRBV7-9 | TGTGCCAGCAGCCCATACGAGCAGTACTTC | CASSPYEQYF